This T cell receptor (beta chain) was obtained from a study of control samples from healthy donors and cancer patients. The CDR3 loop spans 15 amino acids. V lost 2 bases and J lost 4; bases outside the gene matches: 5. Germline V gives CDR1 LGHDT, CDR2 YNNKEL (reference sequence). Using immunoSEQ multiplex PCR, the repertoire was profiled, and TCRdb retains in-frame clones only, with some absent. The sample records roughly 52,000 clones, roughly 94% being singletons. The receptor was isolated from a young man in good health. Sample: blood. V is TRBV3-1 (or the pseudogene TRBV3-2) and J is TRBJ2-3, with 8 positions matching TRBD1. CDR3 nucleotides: TGTGCCAGCAGCCAATTTGTACAGGGGGCAGATACGCAGTATTTT. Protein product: CASSQFVQGADTQYF.